A selection of T cell receptor beta chains follows, all from one sample in a study of T cells in Graves' hyperthyroidism and ophthalmopathy. TCRdb reanalysed the multiplex PCR reads using MiXCR and keeps one entry per CDR3 protein. The table includes hundreds of thousands of distinct CDR3 sequences, 15% to 20% detected once. Sequenced sample: blood. The receptor source for this set is a woman aged 55-70 years with Graves' ophthalmopathy. The CDR3 runs from the conserved cysteine through the conserved F or W. The D gene is left open where the match is weak. Part of the rows lack a size; the others show once, few, many or a class for expanded clones.

.	TRBJ1-2	TRBV20-1	.	TGCAGTGCTAGAGATCTTACTAACTATGGCTACACCTTC	CSARDLTNYGYTF
.	TRBJ2-7	TRBV7-9	.	TGTGCCAGCAGCATTGGTTACGAGCAGTACTTC	CASSIGYEQYF
.	TRBJ1-1	TRBV7-9	.	TGTGCCAGCACCCAAATACCGAACACTGAAGCTTTCTTT	CASTQIPNTEAFF
many	TRBJ2-7	TRBV20-1	.	TGCAGCGAAGGGAAGGGCTACGAGCAGTACTTC	CSEGKGYEQYF
many	TRBJ2-1	TRBV12-3/TRBV12-4	.	TGTGCCAGCAGCCCAACAGGGTCAGGGGAGCAGTTCTTC	CASSPTGSGEQFF
few	TRBJ2-1	TRBV6-2/TRBV6-3	.	TGTGCCAGCAGTTACTCGAATGTTGTGGGGGCCTGGTATTCGTTCTTC	CASSYSNVVGAWYSFF
.	TRBJ2-7	TRBV5-4	TRBD2	TGTGCCAGCAGCACCTCTGGTAGCGGGGGGTACGAGCAGTACTTC	CASSTSGSGGYEQYF
.	TRBJ2-1	TRBV20-1	.	TGCAGTGCTAGAGATACACTCAATGAGCAGTTCTTC	CSARDTLNEQFF
.	TRBJ1-3	TRBV6-1	.	TGTGCCAGCCGGGCTGAGCAGATTGGAAACACCATATATTTT	CASRAEQIGNTIYF
few	TRBJ2-5	TRBV20-1	TRBD2	TGCAGTGCTACGACCGCTAGCGGGAGAGTTGAGACCCAGTACTTC	CSATTASGRVETQYF
few	TRBJ1-1	TRBV10-3	TRBD1	TGTGCCATCAGTGAGTCGGCAGGGGGGTGGACTGAAGCTTTCTTT	CAISESAGGWTEAFF
many	TRBJ2-3	TRBV5-1	.	TGCGCCAGCAGCTTGACAGTCACTAGCACAGATACGCAGTATTTT	CASSLTVTSTDTQYF
many	TRBJ2-7	TRBV4-1	.	TGCGCCAGCAGCCAAGCAGAAATCTCCTACGAGCAGTACTTC	CASSQAEISYEQYF
few	TRBJ1-2	TRBV6-1	.	TGTGCCAGCAGCCGAAGCGAAAGAGCTAACTATGGCTACACCTTC	CASSRSERANYGYTF
few	TRBJ2-1	TRBV19	TRBD2	TGTGCCAGTACCGAACTAGCGGGGGGACTCAATGAGCAGTTCTTC	CASTELAGGLNEQFF
few	TRBJ1-4	TRBV6-1	.	TGTGCCAGCAGTGGGGGTCTCACAGGTGAAAAACTGTTTTTT	CASSGGLTGEKLFF
many	TRBJ2-7	TRBV28	TRBD2	TGTGCCAGCAGTACCGGGACTAGCTACGAGCAGTACTTC	CASSTGTSYEQYF
.	TRBJ1-6	TRBV3-1	.	TGTGCCAGCAGCCGAGGGCAAGGAGATTCACCCCTCCACTTT	CASSRGQGDSPLHF